These T cell receptor beta chains were read from a single sample in a study of T cells in Graves' hyperthyroidism and ophthalmopathy. TCRdb re-derived calls from the multiplex PCR reads in MiXCR, one entry per CDR3 protein. The sample has 160,000 or so distinct CDR3 sequences, 9.4% seen once. What was sequenced was blood. These receptors all stem from a woman between 18 and 29 years old with Graves' hyperthyroidism that later progressed to Graves' ophthalmopathy. The conserved cysteine and the conserved F or W are not part of the CDR3 here. Each record gives: V gene, CDR3 length, CDR3 protein.

TRBV7-6 9 ASSSRGQLF
TRBV11-3 11 ASSRGVNTEAF
TRBV13 10 ASSSGQTKLF
TRBV2 11 ASSYGLTYEQY
TRBV5-6 14 ASSGRPGAFVTEAF
TRBV16 12 ASSQSGQGLGYT
TRBV5-6 13 ASSLMTASGNTIY
TRBV11-2 16 ASGFGQGGRSYNSPLH
TRBV30 11 AWSVMVDSEAF
TRBV5-6 16 ASSPTTDRFNSGNTIY
TRBV20-1 12 SARNGGTNEKLF
TRBV28 14 ASSWPSGLGHNEQF
TRBV15 14 ATSRDKGFGNTEAF
TRBV2 14 ASRAGTGVTNTEAF
TRBV4-1 14 ASSRSGGTGRGEQY
TRBV11-2 15 ASSSISGPHVGNEQF
TRBV28 13 ASSFRQGRGTEAF
TRBV5-1 10 ASSLVQDTQY
TRBV11-2 14 ASSPGTSGFYNEQF
TRBV9 11 ASSVVPDYGYT
TRBV7-2 11 ASSAGLYYGYT
TRBV20-1 13 SARDFAAYDDGYT
TRBV30 14 AWSVRSSGGQETQY
TRBV13 10 ASSYPGQGLS
TRBV20-1 11 SASRGSRQPQH
TRBV7-9 9 ASSNTDTQY
TRBV20-1 12 SASLGQGGYEQY
TRBV30 12 AWSKDRGTYGYT